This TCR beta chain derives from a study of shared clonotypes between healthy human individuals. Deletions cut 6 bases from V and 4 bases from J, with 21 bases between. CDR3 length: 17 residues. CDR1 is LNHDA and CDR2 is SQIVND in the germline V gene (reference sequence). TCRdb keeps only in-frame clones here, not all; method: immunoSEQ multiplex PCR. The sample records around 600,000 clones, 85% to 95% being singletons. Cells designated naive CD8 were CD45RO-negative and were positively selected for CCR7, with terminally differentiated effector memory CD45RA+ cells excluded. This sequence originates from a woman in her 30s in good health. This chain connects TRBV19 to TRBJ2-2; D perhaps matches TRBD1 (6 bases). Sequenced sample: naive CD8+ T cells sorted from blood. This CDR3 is CASRTGIRTLSTGELFF. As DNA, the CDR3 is TGTGCCAGTAGGACAGGAATAAGGACCTTGAGCACCGGGGAGCTGTTTTTT.